This TCR beta chain is from a study of blood T cell repertoires in COVID-19. This clone has only one observation. Trimming left V 6 bases short and J 4 bases short, with 18 bases between. The germline V gene has CDR1 MNHEY and CDR2 SMNVEV (reference sequence). The CDR3 consists of 15 residues. TCRdb's copy holds only in-frame clones and misses some; the assay was immunoSEQ multiplex PCR. The sample lists under 200,000 clones, nearly 90% occurring once. V and J are TRBV27 and TRBJ1-2; no definite D call. Sequenced input: peripheral blood. The TCR originated in a man between 60 and 70 years old with active or convalescent COVID-19. The DNA for the CDR3 is TGTGCCAGCAGAGGATGGGGTGCGGGCCTCTATGGCTACACCTTC. Its protein product is CASRGWGAGLYGYTF.